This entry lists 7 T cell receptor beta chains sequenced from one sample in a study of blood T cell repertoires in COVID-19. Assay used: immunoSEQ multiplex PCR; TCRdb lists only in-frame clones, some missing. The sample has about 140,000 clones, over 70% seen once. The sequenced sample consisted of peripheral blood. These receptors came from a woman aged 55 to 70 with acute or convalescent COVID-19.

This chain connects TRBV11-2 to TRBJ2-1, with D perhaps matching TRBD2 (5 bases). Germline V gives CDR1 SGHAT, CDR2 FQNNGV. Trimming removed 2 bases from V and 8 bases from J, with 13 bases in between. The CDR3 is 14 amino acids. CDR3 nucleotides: TGTGCCAGCAGCTTACCGGGGATTTTAGATGAGCAGTTCTTC. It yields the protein CASSLPGILDEQFF. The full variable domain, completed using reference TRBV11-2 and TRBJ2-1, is EAGVAQSPRYKIIEKRQSVAFWCNPISGHATLYWYQQILGQGPKLLIQFQNNGVVDDSQLPKDRFSAERLKGVDSTLKIQPAKLEDSAVYLCASSLPGILDEQFFGPGTRLTVL.

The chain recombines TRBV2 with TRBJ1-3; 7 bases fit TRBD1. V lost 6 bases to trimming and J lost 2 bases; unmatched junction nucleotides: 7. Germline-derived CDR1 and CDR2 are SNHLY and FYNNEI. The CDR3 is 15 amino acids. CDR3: CASRPRTGAGNTIYF. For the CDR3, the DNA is TGTGCCAGCAGGCCGAGGACAGGAGCTGGAAACACCATATATTTT.

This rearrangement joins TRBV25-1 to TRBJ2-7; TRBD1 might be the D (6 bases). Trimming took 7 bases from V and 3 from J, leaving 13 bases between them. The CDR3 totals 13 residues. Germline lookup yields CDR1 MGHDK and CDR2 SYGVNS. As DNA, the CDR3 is TGTGCCAGCACCTCGACAGGTTTCTACGAGCAGTACTTC. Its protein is CASTSTGFYEQYF.

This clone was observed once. The CDR3 bases are TGTGCCAGTAGCGTCGGGGGAGCCGTTGAAAAACTGTTTTTT. The encoded protein is CASSVGGAVEKLFF. The J gene is TRBJ1-4, the V gene TRBV19, with a tentative D call TRBD1 (5 bases). Germline V gene sequence: CDR1 LNHDA, CDR2 SQIVND (reference sequence). The CDR3 covers 14 residues. The V and J ends lost 6 bases and 7 bases respectively, with 15 bases between them.

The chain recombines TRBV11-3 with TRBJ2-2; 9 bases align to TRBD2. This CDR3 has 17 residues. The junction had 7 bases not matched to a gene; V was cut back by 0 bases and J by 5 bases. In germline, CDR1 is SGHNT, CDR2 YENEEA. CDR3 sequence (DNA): TGTGCCAGCAGCTTAGATCTGAGCGGGAGGCCGACCGGGGAGCTGTTTTTT. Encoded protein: CASSLDLSGRPTGELFF.

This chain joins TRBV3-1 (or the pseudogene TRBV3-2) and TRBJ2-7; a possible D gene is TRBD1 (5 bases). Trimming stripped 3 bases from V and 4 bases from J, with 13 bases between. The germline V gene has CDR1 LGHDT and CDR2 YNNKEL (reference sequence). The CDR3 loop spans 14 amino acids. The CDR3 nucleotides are TGTGCCAGCAGCCATCGAACAGGTCGGTACGAGCAGTACTTC. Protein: CASSHRTGRYEQYF.

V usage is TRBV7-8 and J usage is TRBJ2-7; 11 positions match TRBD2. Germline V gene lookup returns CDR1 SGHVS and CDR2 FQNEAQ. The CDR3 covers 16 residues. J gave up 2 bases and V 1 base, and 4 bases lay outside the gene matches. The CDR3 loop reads CASSLGLAGGAYEQYF. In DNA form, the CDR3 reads TGTGCCAGCAGCTTAGGTCTAGCGGGAGGTGCCTACGAGCAGTACTTC.